These 2 T cell receptor beta chains were sequenced from one sample in a study of T cells in Graves' hyperthyroidism and ophthalmopathy. Amplified TCR beta CDR3 regions derived from RNA transcripts. The TCR CDR3 was amplified in a first-round RT-PCR using the HTBI primer set. Via MiXCR, TCRdb re-called the multiplex PCR reads, giving one row per CDR3 protein. The sample lists 500,000 to 650,000 distinct CDR3 sequences; roughly 15% were seen once. What was sequenced was blood. The receptors shown here come from a woman in her 50s with Graves' ophthalmopathy.

This clonotype appeared many times. The chain recombines TRBV6-2 or TRBV6-3 with TRBJ2-2, with 7 nucleotides matching TRBD1. J lost 7 bases, V lost 5 bases, and 7 bases had no gene match. This CDR3 spans 14 amino acids. Germline assignment: CDR1 MNHEY and CDR2 SVGEGT. CDR3 coding DNA: TGTGCCAGCAGTCAGCGACAGGGCGACGGGGAGCTGTTTTTT. Its protein product is CASSQRQGDGELFF.

V is TRBV19 and J is TRBJ2-2, with TRBD2 matching 11 bases. The CDR3 extends over 16 amino acids. CDR1 and CDR2 from the germline V gene are LNHDA and SQIVND (reference sequence). V lost 5 bases to trimming and J lost 6 bases; unmatched junction nucleotides: 8. The CDR3 nucleotides are TGTGCCAGTAGTCCAGGGACTAGCGGTGGGGCCGGGGAGCTGTTTTTT. Translation: CASSPGTSGGAGELFF.